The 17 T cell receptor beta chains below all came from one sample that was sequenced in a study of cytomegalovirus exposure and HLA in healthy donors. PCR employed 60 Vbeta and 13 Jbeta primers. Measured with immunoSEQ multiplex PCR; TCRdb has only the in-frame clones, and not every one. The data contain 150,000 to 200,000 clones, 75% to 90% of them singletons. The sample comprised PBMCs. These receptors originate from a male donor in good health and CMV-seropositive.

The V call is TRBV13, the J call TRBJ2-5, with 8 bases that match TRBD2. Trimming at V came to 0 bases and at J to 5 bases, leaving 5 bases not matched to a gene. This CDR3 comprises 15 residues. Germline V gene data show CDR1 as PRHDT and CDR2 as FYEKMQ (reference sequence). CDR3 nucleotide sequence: TGTGCCAGCAGCTTAGGCGGGGGGGCAGCCGAGACCCAGTACTTC. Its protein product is CASSLGGGAAETQYF.

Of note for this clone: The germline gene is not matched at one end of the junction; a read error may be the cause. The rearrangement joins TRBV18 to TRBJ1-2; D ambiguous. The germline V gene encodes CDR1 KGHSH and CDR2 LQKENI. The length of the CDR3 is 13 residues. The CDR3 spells CASSSRGVGFIFF. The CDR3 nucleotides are TGTGCCAGCTCCTCCCGCGGGGTCGGATTCATCTTCTTC.

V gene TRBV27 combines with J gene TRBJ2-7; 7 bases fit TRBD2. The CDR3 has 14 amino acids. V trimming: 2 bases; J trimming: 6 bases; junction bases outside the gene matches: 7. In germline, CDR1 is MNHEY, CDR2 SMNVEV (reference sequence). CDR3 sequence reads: CASSLGGSGGEQYF. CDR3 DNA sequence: TGTGCCAGCAGTTTAGGCGGGAGCGGAGGCGAGCAGTACTTC.

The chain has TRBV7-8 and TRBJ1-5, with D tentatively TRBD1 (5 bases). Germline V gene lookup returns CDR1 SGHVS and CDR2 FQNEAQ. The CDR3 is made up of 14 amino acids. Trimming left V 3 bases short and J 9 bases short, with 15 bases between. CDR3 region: CASSFQGSSGPQHF. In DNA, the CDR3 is TGTGCCAGCAGCTTCCAGGGTTCCTCAGGGCCCCAGCATTTT.

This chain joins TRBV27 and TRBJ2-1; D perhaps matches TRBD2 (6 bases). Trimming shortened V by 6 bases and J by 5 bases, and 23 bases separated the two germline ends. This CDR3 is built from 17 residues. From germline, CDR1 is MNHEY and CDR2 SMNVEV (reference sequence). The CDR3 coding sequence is TGTGCCAGCAGATCCCCCCCTAGCGTAGTAGAAGACAATGAGCAGTTCTTC. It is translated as CASRSPPSVVEDNEQFF.

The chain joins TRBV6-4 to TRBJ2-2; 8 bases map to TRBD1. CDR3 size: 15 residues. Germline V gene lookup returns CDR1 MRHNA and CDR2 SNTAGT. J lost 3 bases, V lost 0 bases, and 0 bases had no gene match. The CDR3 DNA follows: TGTGCCAGCAGTGACTCGACAGGGGACACCGGGGAGCTGTTTTTT. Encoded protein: CASSDSTGDTGELFF.

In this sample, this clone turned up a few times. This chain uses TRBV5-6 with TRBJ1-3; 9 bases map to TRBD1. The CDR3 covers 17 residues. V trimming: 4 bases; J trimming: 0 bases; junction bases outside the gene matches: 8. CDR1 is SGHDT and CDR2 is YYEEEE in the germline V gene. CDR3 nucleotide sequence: TGTGCCAGCAGCCTCCCGGGACAGGGCCACTCTGGAAACACCATATATTTT. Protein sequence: CASSLPGQGHSGNTIYF.

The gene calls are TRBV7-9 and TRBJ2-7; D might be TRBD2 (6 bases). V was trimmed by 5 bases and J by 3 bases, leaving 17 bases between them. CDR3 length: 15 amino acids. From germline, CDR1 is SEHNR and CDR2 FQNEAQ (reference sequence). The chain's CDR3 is CASSGRDFLLYEQYF. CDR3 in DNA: TGTGCCAGCAGCGGTAGGGACTTCTTGCTCTACGAGCAGTACTTC.

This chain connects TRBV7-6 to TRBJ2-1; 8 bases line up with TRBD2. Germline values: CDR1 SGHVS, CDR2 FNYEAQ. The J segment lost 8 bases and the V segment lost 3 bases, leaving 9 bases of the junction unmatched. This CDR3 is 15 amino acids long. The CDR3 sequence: CASSLGLSGNDEQFF. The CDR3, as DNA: TGTGCCAGCAGCTTGGGCCTTAGCGGGAACGATGAGCAGTTCTTC. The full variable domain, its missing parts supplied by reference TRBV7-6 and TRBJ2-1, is GAGVSQSPRYKVTKRGQDVALRCDPISGHVSLYWYRQALGQGPEFLTYFNYEAQQDKSGLPNDRFSAERPEGSISTLTIQRTEQRDSAMYRCASSLGLSGNDEQFFGPGTRLTVL.

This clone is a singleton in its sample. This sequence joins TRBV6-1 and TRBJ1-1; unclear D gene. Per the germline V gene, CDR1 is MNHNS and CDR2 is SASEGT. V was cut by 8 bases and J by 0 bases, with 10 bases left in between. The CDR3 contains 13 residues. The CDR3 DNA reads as TGTGCCAGCGGAACGGGGTTGAACACTGAAGCTTTCTTT. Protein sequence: CASGTGLNTEAFF.

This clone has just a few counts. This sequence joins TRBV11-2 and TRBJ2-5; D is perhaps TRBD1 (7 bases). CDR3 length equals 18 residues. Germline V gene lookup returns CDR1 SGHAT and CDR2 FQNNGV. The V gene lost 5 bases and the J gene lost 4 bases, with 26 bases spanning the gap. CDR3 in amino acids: CASSTPKEGAGGGETQYF. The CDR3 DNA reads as TGTGCCAGCAGCACCCCCAAGGAGGGAGCAGGGGGAGGAGAGACCCAGTACTTC. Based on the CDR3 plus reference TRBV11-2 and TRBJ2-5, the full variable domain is EAGVAQSPRYKIIEKRQSVAFWCNPISGHATLYWYQQILGQGPKLLIQFQNNGVVDDSQLPKDRFSAERLKGVDSTLKIQPAKLEDSAVYLCASSTPKEGAGGGETQYFGPGTRLLVL.

The CDR3 bases are TGTGCCAGCCCAGATGGGGCCTACTACGAGCAGTACTTC. It codes for CASPDGAYYEQYF. The chain is built from TRBV25-1 and TRBJ2-7, with a tentative D call TRBD1 (5 bases). Trimming stripped 8 bases from V and 3 bases from J, with 14 bases between. Germline-derived CDR1 and CDR2 are MGHDK and SYGVNS. The CDR3 extends over 13 amino acids.

CDR3 coding DNA: TGTGCCTGTCGACAGGGAATGAACACTGAAGCTTTCTTT. Translated, it gives CACRQGMNTEAFF. The chain has TRBV30 and TRBJ1-1; TRBD1 aligns across 7 bases. From germline, CDR1 is GTSNPN and CDR2 SVGIG (reference sequence). The CDR3 is made up of 13 amino acids. Germline trimming cut 6 bases from V and 0 bases from J; bases unmatched to any gene: 4. Together with reference TRBV30 and TRBJ1-1, the CDR3 gives the full variable domain: SQTIHQWPATLVQPVGSPLSLECTVEGTSNPNLYWYRQAAGRGLQLLFYSVGIGQISSEVPQNLSASRPQDRQFILSSKKLLLSDSGFYLCACRQGMNTEAFFGQGTRLTVV.

In nucleotides, the CDR3 is TGTGCCAGCAGCCTTGACAGGGGCGGTCAGCCCCAGCATTTT. Encoded protein: CASSLDRGGQPQHF. V usage is TRBV7-8 and J usage is TRBJ1-5; TRBD1 matches 8 bases. This CDR3 spans 14 amino acids. The V and J ends lost 5 bases and 6 bases, in that order; junction bases with no gene match: 6. Germline lookup yields CDR1 SGHVS and CDR2 FQNEAQ.

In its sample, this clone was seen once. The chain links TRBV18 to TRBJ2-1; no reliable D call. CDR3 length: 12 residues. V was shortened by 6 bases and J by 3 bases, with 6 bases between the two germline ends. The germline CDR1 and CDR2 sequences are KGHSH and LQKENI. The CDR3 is CASSPVYNEQFF. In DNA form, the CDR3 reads TGTGCCAGCTCCCCGGTCTACAATGAGCAGTTCTTC.

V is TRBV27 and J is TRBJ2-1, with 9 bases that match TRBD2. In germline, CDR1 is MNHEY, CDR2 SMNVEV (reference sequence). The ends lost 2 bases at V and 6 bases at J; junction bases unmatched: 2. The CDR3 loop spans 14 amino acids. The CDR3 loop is CASSLAGGGNEQFF. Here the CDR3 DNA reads TGTGCCAGCAGTTTAGCGGGAGGGGGCAATGAGCAGTTCTTC.

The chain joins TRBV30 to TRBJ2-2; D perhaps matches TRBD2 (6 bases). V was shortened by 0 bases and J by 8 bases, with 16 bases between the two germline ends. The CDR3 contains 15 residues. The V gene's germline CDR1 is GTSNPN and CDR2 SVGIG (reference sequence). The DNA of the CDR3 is TGTGCCTGGAGTGTACATAGCGGAGATGTGGGGGAGCTGTTTTTT. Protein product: CAWSVHSGDVGELFF.